Below, 18 T cell receptor beta chains from the same sample are listed, as sequenced in a study of blood T cell repertoires in COVID-19. Profiling relied on immunoSEQ multiplex PCR, and the TCRdb table lists in-frame clones only, not all of them. In the table there are 200,000 or so clones, roughly 84% of which are singletons. Sequenced: peripheral blood. Source of these receptors: a man aged 45 to 65 who had recovered from COVID-19.

The chain couples TRBV6-5 to TRBJ1-4, with 7 bases aligning to TRBD1. Trimming took 0 bases from V and 8 from J; bases not matched to a gene: 9. Looked up from germline, CDR1 is MNHEY and CDR2 is SVGAGI. The CDR3 length is 16 residues. CDR3 residues: CASSYSTGTAKEKLFF. The DNA of the CDR3 is TGTGCCAGCAGTTACTCGACTGGGACAGCGAAAGAAAAACTGTTTTTT.

V and J are TRBV6-6 and TRBJ2-7, with 8 nucleotides matching TRBD2. Trimming took 7 bases from V and 5 from J; bases not matched to a gene: 7. The CDR3 consists of 13 residues. The germline V gene encodes CDR1 MNHNY and CDR2 SVGAGI (reference sequence). The CDR3 nucleotides are TGTGCCAGCAATGCGGGGGGTCAACACGAGCAGTACTTC. It codes for CASNAGGQHEQYF.

The V and J genes are TRBV5-4 and TRBJ2-1; 9 bases fit TRBD2. Trimming cost V 3 bases and J 6 bases; bases outside gene matches: 4. Per germline, CDR1 SGHNT and CDR2 YYREEE (reference sequence). The CDR3 totals 14 residues. CDR3 sequence reads: CASSSAGGGNEQFF. As DNA, the CDR3 is TGTGCCAGCAGCTCGGCGGGAGGGGGCAATGAGCAGTTCTTC.

The sample holds one count of this clone. This chain uses TRBV5-1 with TRBJ1-4; tentatively, D is TRBD1 (6 bases). Germline assignment: CDR1 SGHRS and CDR2 YFSETQ. Deletions cut 1 base from V and 1 base from J, with 11 bases between. This CDR3 has 16 amino acids. CDR3 DNA: TGCGCCAGCAGCTTGTTCACAGGGCAAACTAATGAAAAACTGTTTTTT. As protein: CASSLFTGQTNEKLFF. Full variable domain (outside the CDR3, taken from reference TRBV5-1 and TRBJ1-4): KAGVTQTPRYLIKTRGQQVTLSCSPISGHRSVSWYQQTPGQGLQFLFEYFSETQRNKGNFPGRFSGRQFSNSRSEMNVSTLELGDSALYLCASSLFTGQTNEKLFFGSGTQLSVL.

The J gene is TRBJ2-5, the V gene TRBV5-8; 10 bases are shared with TRBD2. The CDR3 has 16 residues. V dropped 4 bases and J dropped 1; count of bases not matched to a gene: 7. CDR1 SGHTS and CDR2 YDEGEE come from the germline V gene. CDR3 protein: CASSLTRLAGQETQYF. For the CDR3, the DNA is TGTGCCAGCAGCCTAACGAGACTAGCGGGCCAAGAGACCCAGTACTTC.

The chain employs TRBV10-2 and TRBJ1-1, with D possibly matching TRBD1 (5 bases). Germline lookup yields CDR1 WSHSY and CDR2 SAAADI. The CDR3 sequence is 14 residues long. V lost 7 bases and J 1 base, leaving 13 bases between the germline ends. The CDR3 region is CASTATGTNTEAFF. DNA of the CDR3: TGCGCCAGCACTGCTACAGGCACGAACACTGAAGCTTTCTTT.

V is TRBV19 and J is TRBJ2-1, with 9 bases fitting TRBD2. With V trimmed by 9 bases and J by 9 bases, 15 bases remained unmatched. Germline assignment: CDR1 LNHDA and CDR2 SQIVND (reference sequence). This CDR3 is built from 15 residues. This CDR3 reads CASTTQTSGLFEQFF. The CDR3 nucleotides read TGTGCCAGCACGACTCAGACTAGCGGTCTTTTTGAGCAGTTCTTC.

This chain connects TRBV27 to TRBJ2-7; a possible D gene is TRBD2 (5 bases). The germline CDR1 and CDR2 sequences are MNHEY and SMNVEV (reference sequence). With 4 bases removed from V and 1 base from J, the gap between germline ends came to 8 bases. The CDR3 length is 13 residues. This CDR3 reads CASSSKRSYEQYF. The CDR3 region has the DNA TGTGCCAGCAGTTCGAAGCGGTCCTACGAGCAGTACTTC.

This clone has only a few counts. The chain carries TRBV28 and TRBJ1-1, with D unclear. Trimming removed 3 bases from V and 4 bases from J, with 12 bases in between. Per the germline V gene, CDR1 is MDHEN and CDR2 is SYDVKM. The CDR3 is 14 residues long. In DNA form, the CDR3 reads TGTGCCAGCAGTTTCCCCGGGATCGCCACTGAAGCTTTCTTT. Translating it yields CASSFPGIATEAFF.

The chain uses TRBV5-1 and TRBJ2-7, with a tentative D call TRBD1 (5 bases). The length of the CDR3 is 13 residues. Germline V gives CDR1 SGHRS, CDR2 YFSETQ. The V and J ends lost 4 bases and 3 bases respectively, with 11 bases between them. The CDR3 loop is CASSETAHYEQYF. As DNA, the CDR3 is TGCGCCAGCAGCGAGACAGCTCACTACGAGCAGTACTTC.

This clone was observed once. This chain joins TRBV19 and TRBJ2-5; 10 bases map to TRBD2. The trim removed 3 bases at V and 4 bases at J, leaving 8 bases unmatched. This CDR3 comprises 16 residues. Germline assignment: CDR1 LNHDA and CDR2 SQIVND (reference sequence). CDR3 in amino acids: CASSIGPTSGSETQYF. CDR3 sequence (DNA): TGTGCCAGTAGTATCGGACCGACTAGCGGGTCAGAGACCCAGTACTTC. The full variable domain, completed using reference TRBV19 and TRBJ2-5, is DGGITQSPKYLFRKEGQNVTLSCEQNLNHDAMYWYRQDPGQGLRLIYYSQIVNDFQKGDIAEGYSVSREKKESFPLTVTSAQKNPTAFYLCASSIGPTSGSETQYFGPGTRLLVL.

J is TRBJ1-1 and V is TRBV6-5, with 8 nucleotides matching TRBD1. The CDR3 consists of 13 residues. CDR1 is MNHEY, CDR2 SVGAGI, per germline. V shed 5 bases and J 6 bases; nucleotides not matched to a gene: 5. As DNA, the CDR3 is TGTGCCAGCAGTCAAACAGGGGGTGCTGAAGCTTTCTTT. This codes for CASSQTGGAEAFF.

V and J are TRBV5-5 and TRBJ1-2; 9 bases are shared with TRBD1. Unmatched junction bases numbered 5, after V lost 4 bases and J lost 4 bases. This CDR3 region has 14 residues. CDR1 is SGHKS and CDR2 is YYEKEE in the germline V gene (reference sequence). In DNA, the CDR3 is TGTGCCAGCAGCCCCGGGACAGGGACCTATGGCTACACCTTC. Its protein product is CASSPGTGTYGYTF.

The chain employs TRBV4-2 and TRBJ1-2; D gene uncertain. The CDR3 length is 13 residues. Germline V gene sequence: CDR1 LGHNA, CDR2 YNFKEQ. The germline V and J ends were trimmed by 0 bases and 4 bases, with 6 bases remaining between them. The CDR3 reads CASSQEIGYGYTF. CDR3 DNA: TGTGCCAGCAGCCAAGAAATCGGCTATGGCTACACCTTC.

CDR3 nucleotides: TGTGCCACCAGTGATCGACAGGGGGCCAGCACAGATACGCAGTATTTT. Protein: CATSDRQGASTDTQYF. This rearrangement joins TRBV24-1 to TRBJ2-3; 10 bases map to TRBD1. Germline V gives CDR1 KGHDR, CDR2 SFDVKD. CDR3 length: 16 residues. J lost 0 bases, V lost 3 bases, and 2 bases had no gene match.

The V and J genes are TRBV14 and TRBJ2-3; TRBD2 matches 12 bases. V lost 0 bases, J lost 4 bases, and 8 bases stayed unmatched. The CDR3 is made up of 18 amino acids. In germline, CDR1 is SGHDN, CDR2 FVKESK. The CDR3, as DNA: TGTGCCAGCAGCCAAGATCGACTAGCGGGAGCTAGCGCAGATACGCAGTATTTT. It codes for CASSQDRLAGASADTQYF.

CDR3 loop: CASSELREGTDTQYF. CDR3 coding DNA: TGTGCCAGCAGTGAACTCAGGGAGGGAACAGATACGCAGTATTTT. V usage is TRBV6-1 and J usage is TRBJ2-3, with TRBD2 matching over 7 bases. Trimming removed 2 bases from V and 3 bases from J; junction bases left unmatched: 5. Germline loops: CDR1 MNHNS, CDR2 SASEGT. The CDR3 is 15 amino acids.

V usage is TRBV27 and J usage is TRBJ1-1; the D gene is possibly TRBD1 (5 bases). The V gene's germline CDR1 is MNHEY and CDR2 SMNVEV (reference sequence). Trimming shortened V by 5 bases and J by 1 base, and 8 bases separated the two germline ends. CDR3 length: 13 amino acids. This CDR3 reads CASSPTGNTEAFF. The CDR3 DNA sequence: TGTGCCAGCAGTCCTACAGGGAACACTGAAGCTTTCTTT.